The next 14 T cell receptor beta chains were all read from a single sample in a study of cytomegalovirus exposure and HLA in healthy donors. Sequencing used immunoSEQ multiplex PCR; TCRdb keeps in-frame clones, though not all of them. The sample gives about 140,000 clones, 70% to 90% of which show up once; 7.5% to 8.5% is in the top ten. The sample consisted of PBMCs. Receptors originate from a woman between 18 and 30 years old in good health and CMV-seropositive.

The chain couples TRBV6-5 to TRBJ2-7, with D perhaps TRBD1 (6 bases). Germline assignment: CDR1 MNHEY and CDR2 SVGAGI. The V end lost 3 bases, the J end lost 2 bases, and 14 bases lay between the germline ends. The CDR3 covers 15 residues. In DNA form, the CDR3 reads TGTGCCAGCAGTTATACATACGACAGGCCCTACGAGCAGTACTTC. This gives the protein CASSYTYDRPYEQYF.

The J gene is TRBJ2-7, the V gene TRBV5-4; possibly TRBD2 for D (5 bases). V lost 0 bases and J 0 bases, leaving 7 bases between the germline ends. This CDR3 contains 14 residues. CDR1 SGHNT and CDR2 YYREEE come from the germline V gene (reference sequence). CDR3 nucleotides: TGTGCCAGCAGCTTGGACCTAGCCTCCTACGAGCAGTACTTC. Amino acid sequence: CASSLDLASYEQYF. Based on the CDR3 plus reference TRBV5-4 and TRBJ2-7, the full variable domain is ETGVTQSPTHLIKTRGQQVTLRCSSQSGHNTVSWYQQALGQGPQFIFQYYREEENGRGNFPPRFSGLQFPNYSSELNVNALELDDSALYLCASSLDLASYEQYFGPGTRLTVT.

The rearrangement links TRBV5-1 to TRBJ1-6, with TRBD1 identical over 7 bases. The J segment lost 0 bases and the V segment lost 4 bases, leaving 10 bases of the junction unmatched. Germline CDR1 and CDR2: SGHRS and YFSETQ. The CDR3 runs 18 residues. The CDR3 sequence is CASSLGQAYSSYNSPLHF. DNA of the CDR3: TGCGCCAGCAGCCTTGGACAGGCCTATAGCTCCTATAATTCACCCCTCCACTTT.

This clone was recorded once. This chain joins TRBV7-6 and TRBJ1-2, with TRBD1 as a possible D gene (6 bases). The CDR3 covers 14 residues. Per germline, CDR1 SGHVS and CDR2 FNYEAQ. Trimming took 0 bases from V and 7 from J, leaving 12 bases between them. The CDR3 coding sequence is TGTGCCAGCAGCTTAGCAACAGGGCGGAGTGGCTACACCTTC. Amino acids: CASSLATGRSGYTF.

The V gene is TRBV7-2, the J gene TRBJ2-6, with TRBD2 matching over 10 bases. The CDR3 contains 18 residues. Trimming removed 5 bases from V and 0 bases from J; junction bases left unmatched: 7. CDR1 is SGHTA and CDR2 is FQGNSA in the germline V gene. In nucleotides, the CDR3 is TGTGCCAGCAGCCCGACCCCTAGCGGGGGCTCTGGGGCCAACGTCCTGACTTTC. It translates to CASSPTPSGGSGANVLTF.

This clone came up once. The J gene is TRBJ1-1, the V gene TRBV7-9; D ambiguous. Trimming left V 3 bases short and J 4 bases short, with 12 bases between. This CDR3 comprises 14 residues. Per the germline V gene, CDR1 is SEHNR and CDR2 is FQNEAQ (reference sequence). The CDR3 sequence: CASSFTSSGTEAFF. Written as DNA, the CDR3 is TGTGCCAGCAGCTTTACCTCTTCGGGCACTGAAGCTTTCTTT.

V is TRBV7-3 and J is TRBJ2-2; 11 nucleotides agree with TRBD1. This CDR3 has 15 amino acids. V shed 0 bases and J 6 bases; nucleotides not matched to a gene: 0. Germline V gene data show CDR1 as SGHTA and CDR2 as FQGTGA. The CDR3 spells CASSLTGQGAGELFF. The CDR3 DNA is TGTGCCAGCAGCTTAACGGGACAGGGGGCCGGGGAGCTGTTTTTT. Complete variable domain (other parts from reference TRBV7-3 and TRBJ2-2): GAGVSQTPSNKVTEKGKYVELRCDPISGHTALYWYRQSLGQGPEFLIYFQGTGAADDSGLPNDRFFAVRPEGSVSTLKIQRTERGDSAVYLCASSLTGQGAGELFFGEGSRLTVL.

There are a few counts of this clone. The germline gene is not matched at one end of the junction; a read error may be the cause. The chain is built from TRBV30 and TRBJ2-7, with 8 bases aligning to TRBD1. This CDR3 spans 12 amino acids. Germline V gene lookup returns CDR1 GTSNPN and CDR2 SVGIG (reference sequence). This CDR3 reads CAWGVTGAEQYF. For the CDR3, the DNA is TGTGCCTGGGGTGTGACAGGGGCCGAGCAGTACTTC.

The chain couples TRBV7-2 to TRBJ2-4; TRBD2 agrees at 8 bases. V dropped 5 bases and J dropped 6; count of bases not matched to a gene: 9. CDR1 is SGHTA, CDR2 FQGNSA, per germline. The CDR3 spans 15 residues. The chain's CDR3 is CASSPQGTSRNIQYF. CDR3 DNA: TGTGCCAGCAGCCCACAAGGGACTAGTAGAAACATTCAGTACTTC.

CDR3 DNA: TGTGCCAGCAGCTTAGCACGGTCCCCCCCATTCTTC. This translates into CASSLARSPPFF. This sequence joins TRBV7-8 and TRBJ2-1; D not certain. V was clipped by 0 bases and J by 16 bases, with 13 bases between them. CDR3 length: 12 amino acids. Germline V CDR1 and CDR2: SGHVS, FQNEAQ.

This chain connects TRBV5-1 to TRBJ2-7, with D maybe TRBD2 (5 bases). From germline, CDR1 is SGHRS and CDR2 YFSETQ. There are 14 residues in the CDR3. V gave up 4 bases and J gave up 5 bases, with 16 bases separating them. The CDR3 bases are TGCGCCAGCAGCCGAAGGGAGTCTTGGAACGAGCAGTACTTC. Residues: CASSRRESWNEQYF.

This chain joins TRBV6-5 and TRBJ2-2, with a possible D match to TRBD1 (6 bases). The V gene's germline CDR1 is MNHEY and CDR2 SVGAGI. The ends were cut back, 6 bases at V and 10 bases at J, with 21 bases in the middle. This CDR3 spans 15 amino acids. Written as DNA, the CDR3 is TGTGCCAGCAGATCCAACAGGGTCGTTAAGGTGGAGCTGTTTTTT. Translation gives CASRSNRVVKVELFF.

The rearrangement links TRBV4-3 to TRBJ2-7, with 9 bases fitting TRBD2. After removal of 3 bases from V and 3 bases from J, the junction contained 3 bases not matched to a gene. CDR1 LGHNA and CDR2 YSLEER come from the germline V gene. The CDR3 runs to 14 residues. The CDR3 nucleotides are TGCGCCAGCAGCCAGCTAGCGGGGAGCTACGAGCAGTACTTC. This translates into CASSQLAGSYEQYF.

This clone was seen just once. The genes are TRBV20-1 and TRBJ1-2; perhaps TRBD1 as D (6 bases). CDR3 length: 11 amino acids. Germline CDR1 and CDR2: DFQATT and SNEGSKA (reference sequence). Deletions cut 6 bases from V and 8 bases from J, with 13 bases between. CDR3 nucleotides: TGCAGTGCGCCGGGACATTGGGGCTACACCTTC. Its translation: CSAPGHWGYTF.